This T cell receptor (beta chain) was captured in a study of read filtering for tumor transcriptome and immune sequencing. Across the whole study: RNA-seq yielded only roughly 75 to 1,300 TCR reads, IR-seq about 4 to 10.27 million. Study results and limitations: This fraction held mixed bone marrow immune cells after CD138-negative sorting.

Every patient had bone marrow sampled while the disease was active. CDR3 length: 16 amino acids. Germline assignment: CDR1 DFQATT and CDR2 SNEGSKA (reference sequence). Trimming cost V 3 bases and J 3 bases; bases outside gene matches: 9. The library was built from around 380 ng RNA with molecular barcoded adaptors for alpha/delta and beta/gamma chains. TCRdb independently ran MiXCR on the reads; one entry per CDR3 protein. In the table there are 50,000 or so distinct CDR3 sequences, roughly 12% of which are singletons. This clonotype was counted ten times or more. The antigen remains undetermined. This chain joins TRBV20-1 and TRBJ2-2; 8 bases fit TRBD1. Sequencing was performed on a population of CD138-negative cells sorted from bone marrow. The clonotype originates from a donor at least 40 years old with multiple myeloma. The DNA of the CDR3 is TGCAGTGCTAGGGAACCGGGACAGGCGTACACCGGGGAGCTGTTTTTT. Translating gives CSAREPGQAYTGELFF.